These 27 T cell receptor beta chains were all obtained from the same sample, sequenced in a study of T cell responses to AZD1222 COVID-19 vaccine. The table came from immunoSEQ multiplex PCR; TCRdb's copy has only in-frame clones and leaves some out. The table lists 65,000 to 85,000 clones, around nine tenths of them singletons. This material consisted of peripheral blood, taken on day 0 of AZD1222 vaccination. These TCRs come from an adult in good health.

The rearrangement uses TRBV7-2 and TRBJ2-4; 15 nucleotides agree with TRBD2. Trimming cost V 3 bases and J 5 bases; bases outside gene matches: 8. The CDR3 sequence is 18 residues long. Germline V gives CDR1 SGHTA, CDR2 FQGNSA. The chain's CDR3 is CASSFPGLAGGVQNIQYF. CDR3 DNA sequence: TGTGCCAGCAGCTTCCCCGGACTAGCGGGGGGGGTTCAAAACATTCAGTACTTC.

The chain has TRBV27 and TRBJ2-2, with D hard to call. Looked up from germline, CDR1 is MNHEY and CDR2 is SMNVEV (reference sequence). V was pared by 10 bases and J by 2 bases, with 14 bases between. This CDR3 has 14 amino acids. DNA of the CDR3: TGTGCCACAAAGGTTAGCTTTAACACCGGGGAGCTGTTTTTT. It translates to CATKVSFNTGELFF.

On this clone: One junction end disagrees with the germline gene, perhaps due to a read error. The V call is TRBV7-7, the J call TRBJ1-3; 7 bases align to TRBD1. The CDR3 contains 14 residues. CDR1 and CDR2 from the germline V gene are SSHAT and FNYEAQ (reference sequence). The CDR3 sequence: CASSSGQSGNTIYF. The CDR3 DNA follows: TGTGCTAGCAGCTCGGGACAGTCCGGAAACACCATATATTTT.

This clone occurred once. The gene calls are TRBV3-1 (or the pseudogene TRBV3-2) and TRBJ1-1, with D unresolved. V dropped 0 bases and J dropped 0 bases, with 11 bases sitting between them. CDR3 length: 16 residues. Germline CDR1 LGHDT, CDR2 YNNKEL (reference sequence). The CDR3 protein is CASSQDRRPVNTEAFF. DNA for the CDR3: TGTGCCAGCAGCCAAGATAGGCGGCCGGTGAACACTGAAGCTTTCTTT.

The chain is built from TRBV19 and TRBJ2-1, with 10 bases aligning to TRBD1. This CDR3 has 15 amino acids. V shed 4 bases and J 4 bases; nucleotides not matched to a gene: 4. Germline CDR1 is LNHDA and CDR2 is SQIVND (reference sequence). The CDR3 bases are TGTGCCAGTAGTACGGGACAGGGGATTTACAATGAGCAGTTCTTC. This sequence encodes CASSTGQGIYNEQFF.

The chain links TRBV24-1 to TRBJ2-1; 8 positions agree with TRBD2. V lost 4 bases to trimming and J lost 6 bases; unmatched junction nucleotides: 10. The CDR3 has 16 amino acids. Germline V CDR1 and CDR2: KGHDR, SFDVKD. The CDR3 here is CATSDLNPAGGNEQFF. CDR3 coding DNA: TGTGCCACCAGTGACTTGAACCCCGCGGGGGGCAATGAGCAGTTCTTC.

There are a few counts of this clone. J is TRBJ2-2 and V is TRBV4-1; weak D call: TRBD1 (5 bases). Germline CDR1 is MGHRA and CDR2 is YSYEKL. Trimming removed 4 bases at V and 4 bases at J, with 13 bases between. This CDR3 region has 15 residues. The DNA for the CDR3 is TGCGCCAGCAGCCTATTCCAGGGCCCCACCGGGGAGCTGTTTTTT. Translating it yields CASSLFQGPTGELFF.

The chain is built from TRBV5-1 and TRBJ2-5, with D perhaps matching TRBD1 (6 bases). Germline values: CDR1 SGHRS, CDR2 YFSETQ. The ends were cut back, 3 bases at V and 5 bases at J, with 14 bases in the middle. The CDR3 contains 14 residues. This CDR3 reads CASSSLQGGETQYF. As DNA, the CDR3 is TGCGCCAGCAGCTCTCTACAGGGTGGGGAGACCCAGTACTTC.

In DNA form, the CDR3 reads TGTGCCAGCAGCTCCCTCTCGGACCCTGGAAACACCATATATTTT. This sequence encodes CASSSLSDPGNTIYF. The chain combines TRBV11-2 with TRBJ1-3; D call uncertain. This CDR3 has 15 residues. With 4 bases removed from V and 2 bases from J, the gap between germline ends came to 12 bases. Germline CDR1 reads SGHAT; CDR2 reads FQNNGV.

This clone was seen a single time. The chain is built from TRBV5-1 and TRBJ2-2, with TRBD2 matching over 12 bases. The CDR3 consists of 17 residues. Germline trimming cut 4 bases from V and 2 bases from J; bases unmatched to any gene: 6. CDR1 and CDR2 (germline): SGHRS, YFSETQ. CDR3 in DNA: TGCGCCAGCAGCCCCGGACTAGCGGGATTAAACACCGGGGAGCTGTTTTTT. It encodes CASSPGLAGLNTGELFF.

CDR3 sequence: CASRPNPGGTEAFF. The CDR3, as DNA: TGTGCCAGCAGACCTAATCCAGGTGGCACTGAAGCTTTCTTT. V and J are TRBV2 and TRBJ1-1; D gene uncertain. Trimming shortened V by 6 bases and J by 4 bases, and 15 bases separated the two germline ends. The germline V gene has CDR1 SNHLY and CDR2 FYNNEI. CDR3 length equals 14 residues.

V and J are TRBV6-4 and TRBJ2-2; D call uncertain. This CDR3 has 14 residues. In germline, CDR1 is MRHNA, CDR2 SNTAGT. V dropped 4 bases and J dropped 6 bases, with 12 bases sitting between them. The CDR3 DNA reads as TGTGCCAGCAGTGTGTTAGCTAACTCCGGGGAGCTGTTTTTT. Its protein is CASSVLANSGELFF.

V gene TRBV5-6 combines with J gene TRBJ2-7; D is perhaps TRBD1 or TRBD2 (6 bases each). Deletions cut 4 bases from V and 1 base from J, with 15 bases between. The CDR3 is 15 amino acids. Germline CDR1 is SGHDT and CDR2 is YYEEEE. CDR3: CASSPLEGGSYEQYF. The CDR3, as DNA: TGTGCCAGCAGCCCCCTTGAAGGGGGGTCCTACGAGCAGTACTTC.

The J gene is TRBJ2-1, the V gene TRBV24-1, with TRBD2 matching 11 bases. V gave up 4 bases and J gave up 15 bases; unmatched junction bases: 10. The CDR3 spans 14 residues. Germline CDR1 reads KGHDR; CDR2 reads SFDVKD. The CDR3, as DNA: TGTGCCACCAGTGAGACTAGCGGGGCTTTCGTGCGGTTCTTC. Translation gives CATSETSGAFVRFF.

V usage is TRBV7-9 and J usage is TRBJ1-4; D is undetermined. This CDR3 contains 12 residues. The ends were cut back, 1 base at V and 7 bases at J, with 4 bases in the middle. Germline V gene data show CDR1 as SEHNR and CDR2 as FQNEAQ (reference sequence). The DNA of the CDR3 is TGTGCCAGCAGCTTAGTCCCTGAAAAACTGTTTTTT. It translates to CASSLVPEKLFF.

This CDR3 is CASSSFGNQPQHF. The CDR3 DNA reads as TGTGCCAGCTCCTCTTTCGGCAATCAGCCCCAGCATTTT. This rearrangement joins TRBV18 to TRBJ1-5, with D hard to call. CDR3 length: 13 residues. Germline CDR1 is KGHSH and CDR2 is LQKENI. V lost 6 bases to trimming and J lost 2 bases, with 8 bases between them.

V usage is TRBV28 and J usage is TRBJ2-7; D unclear. From germline, CDR1 is MDHEN and CDR2 SYDVKM. The CDR3 extends over 13 amino acids. Trimming left V 6 bases short and J 2 bases short, with 11 bases between. The CDR3 here is CASSPPPAYEQYF. The CDR3 bases are TGTGCCAGCAGCCCACCCCCAGCCTACGAGCAGTACTTC.

V gene TRBV18 combines with J gene TRBJ1-5; D remains ambiguous. V was trimmed by 4 bases and J by 2 bases, leaving 9 bases between them. Germline V gene lookup returns CDR1 KGHSH and CDR2 LQKENI. This CDR3 region has 14 residues. The CDR3 nucleotides read TGTGCCAGCTCACGAACAGAGGGCAATCAGCCCCAGCATTTT. This codes for CASSRTEGNQPQHF.

The chain has TRBV2 and TRBJ2-1, with 10 bases identical to TRBD2. This CDR3 is 12 amino acids long. Germline V gene sequence: CDR1 SNHLY, CDR2 FYNNEI. Germline trimming cut 4 bases from V and 15 bases from J; bases unmatched to any gene: 6. The CDR3 region has the DNA TGTGCCAGCAGTGGCAGCGGGGGGGCTTTGTTCTTC. This sequence encodes CASSGSGGALFF.

The chain employs TRBV27 and TRBJ1-2; 7 nucleotides line up with TRBD1. Unmatched junction bases numbered 7, after V lost 6 bases and J lost 0 bases. The CDR3 has 15 residues. CDR1 is MNHEY, CDR2 SMNVEV, per germline (reference sequence). The CDR3 bases are TGTGCCAGCAGGTTAAGGGGGCTCGCTAACTATGGCTACACCTTC. Residues: CASRLRGLANYGYTF.

The chain has TRBV5-1 and TRBJ2-7, with 8 bases identical to TRBD2. The CDR3 contains 14 residues. Germline-derived CDR1 and CDR2 are SGHRS and YFSETQ. The V gene end was trimmed by 4 bases and the J gene end by 4 bases; junction bases not matched to a gene: 7. CDR3 protein: CASSPGLAGYEQYF. The CDR3 DNA sequence: TGCGCCAGCAGCCCAGGACTAGCTGGATACGAGCAGTACTTC.

The chain joins TRBV20-1 to TRBJ1-6, with D tentatively TRBD1 (5 bases). The CDR3 length is 13 residues. Trimming cost V 3 bases and J 8 bases, with 11 bases left between them. Germline V CDR1 and CDR2: DFQATT, SNEGSKA (reference sequence). The CDR3 DNA reads as TGCAGTGCTAGTGGTATAGGGGATTCACCCCTCCACTTT. Amino acid sequence: CSASGIGDSPLHF.

This rearrangement joins TRBV7-2 to TRBJ1-1; no definite D call. V was pared by 2 bases and J by 0 bases, with 10 bases between. There are 15 residues in the CDR3. Germline-derived CDR1 and CDR2 are SGHTA and FQGNSA. The CDR3 nucleotides read TGTGCCAGCAGCTTATCACAGACCATGAACACTGAAGCTTTCTTT. Its protein is CASSLSQTMNTEAFF.

This clone came up once. This rearrangement joins TRBV9 to TRBJ1-2; D perhaps matches TRBD1 (5 bases). The germline V gene has CDR1 SGDLS and CDR2 YYNGEE. This CDR3 is built from 15 residues. Deletions cut 6 bases from V and 8 bases from J, with 23 bases between. The CDR3 loop reads CASNLNHNSRGGYTF. The DNA of the CDR3 is TGTGCCAGCAACTTAAACCACAATTCGAGGGGAGGCTACACCTTC.

J is TRBJ1-2 and V is TRBV7-9, with D possibly TRBD1 on 5 matching bases. From germline, CDR1 is SEHNR and CDR2 FQNEAQ (reference sequence). The CDR3 consists of 16 residues. V shed 5 bases and J shed 6 bases, with 22 bases lying between them. The CDR3 loop reads CASSPGQGTFQDGYTF. In DNA, the CDR3 is TGTGCCAGCAGCCCCGGCCAGGGAACTTTTCAGGATGGCTACACCTTC.

The chain recombines TRBV5-5 with TRBJ1-2; perhaps TRBD1 as D (5 bases). Germline-derived CDR1 and CDR2 are SGHKS and YYEKEE (reference sequence). This CDR3 is built from 11 residues. The V gene lost 4 bases and the J gene lost 7 bases, with 8 bases spanning the gap. The CDR3 bases are TGTGCCAGCAGCGGGGACCTTGGCTACACCTTC. Residues: CASSGDLGYTF.

This clone was detected only once. The CDR3 spells CASRRTSGINEQFF. As DNA, the CDR3 is TGTGCCAGCAGGAGGACTAGCGGGATCAATGAGCAGTTCTTC. This chain uses TRBV6-5 with TRBJ2-1; 12 bases align to TRBD2. CDR3 length equals 14 residues. V was pared by 6 bases and J by 6 bases, with 3 bases of the junction left unmatched. Per germline, CDR1 MNHEY and CDR2 SVGAGI.